These T cell receptor beta chains were read from a single sample in a study. MiXCR was run by TCRdb on the RT-PCR reads, yielding one entry per CDR3 protein. The sample has about 680,000 distinct CDR3 sequences, 12% to 15% seen once. The specimen sequenced was memory CD4+ T cells from blood. Receptors originate from a female donor in good health, serving as a healthy control. CDR3s include the opening cysteine and the closing phenylalanine or tryptophan. The D gene is left open where the match is weak. Size is omitted from some rows. Given values are once, few, many or a class for expanded clones.

size	J	V	D	CDR3	DNA
-	TRBJ1-2	TRBV5-1	-	CASSLSVSGATNYGYTF	TGCGCCAGCAGCTTGAGTGTGTCAGGGGCTACCAACTATGGCTACACCTTC
many	TRBJ1-2	TRBV5-5	-	CASSLVSGINGYTF	TGTGCCAGCAGCTTGGTGTCTGGGATAAATGGCTACACCTTC
few	TRBJ2-7	TRBV5-1	-	CASSLVVGQSSYEQYF	TGCGCCAGCAGCTTGGTTGTCGGCCAGAGCTCCTACGAGCAGTACTTC
few	TRBJ2-7	TRBV7-2	TRBD1	CASSLTPTGDYEQYF	TGTGCCAGCAGCCTGACACCGACAGGGGACTACGAGCAGTACTTC
many	TRBJ1-5	TRBV6-2/TRBV6-3	TRBD1	CASSYRDRGLHSNQPQHF	TGTGCCAGCAGTTACCGGGACAGGGGCCTACATAGCAATCAGCCCCAGCATTTT
few	TRBJ2-5	TRBV20-1	-	CSERAGGQETQYF	TGCAGTGAAAGAGCTGGGGGCCAAGAGACCCAGTACTTC
-	TRBJ2-1	TRBV10-3	TRBD2	CAISESGGLATSGPPEQFF	TGTGCCATCAGTGAGTCAGGGGGTTTGGCGACTAGCGGGCCTCCTGAGCAGTTCTTC
-	TRBJ2-7	TRBV12-3/TRBV12-4	-	CASSLRRSDEQYF	TGTGCCAGCAGTTTACGGCGCTCGGACGAGCAGTACTTC
few	TRBJ2-5	TRBV6-1	TRBD1	CASSEDRGREETQYF	TGTGCCAGCAGTGAGGACAGGGGGCGAGAAGAGACCCAGTACTTC
few	TRBJ2-1	TRBV7-3	TRBD2	CASSRTSGSNNEQFF	TGTGCCAGCAGCCGGACTAGCGGGAGCAACAATGAGCAGTTCTTC
once	TRBJ2-2	TRBV7-2	TRBD2	CTSSSRLLTGGTGELFF	TGTACCAGCAGCTCCCGACTCCTGACGGGGGGAACCGGGGAGCTGTTTTTT
-	TRBJ2-3	TRBV5-1	-	CASSLATTPSTDTQYF	TGCGCCAGCAGCTTGGCCACTACTCCTAGCACAGATACGCAGTATTTT
-	TRBJ1-6	TRBV3-1	-	CASSQDSGYSSPLHF	TGTGCCAGCAGCCAAGATTCAGGGTACAGTTCACCCCTCCACTTT
-	TRBJ2-1	TRBV15	TRBD2	CATSAGAGGPIEQFF	TGTGCCACCAGCGCCGGAGCGGGGGGGCCGATTGAGCAGTTCTTC
many	TRBJ2-4	TRBV20-1	-	CSAIRSNIQYF	TGCAGTGCTATTAGGTCGAACATTCAGTACTTC
-	TRBJ2-3	TRBV27	-	CASSLPQRTDTQYF	TGTGCCAGCAGTTTACCCCAAAGAACAGATACGCAGTATTTT
-	TRBJ2-6	TRBV14	-	CASSQEGSFLSGANVLTF	TGTGCCAGCAGCCAAGAGGGCAGTTTCCTCTCTGGGGCCAACGTCCTGACTTTC
many	TRBJ2-1	TRBV9	-	CASSPITGRNSNEQFF	TGTGCCAGCAGCCCGATTACGGGACGGAACTCCAATGAGCAGTTCTTC
-	TRBJ2-1	TRBV5-1	-	CASSLGGPGGNEQFF	TGCGCCAGCAGCTTGGGGGGGCCCGGGGGGAATGAGCAGTTCTTC
once	TRBJ2-5	TRBV9	-	CACSVERTGETQYF	-
-	TRBJ2-7	TRBV9	-	CASSPQLGGEQYF	TGTGCCAGCAGCCCTCAACTGGGGGGAGAGCAGTACTTC
-	TRBJ2-7	TRBV4-1	TRBD2	CASSQVALAASYEQYF	TGCGCCAGCAGCCAAGTGGCACTAGCGGCCTCCTACGAGCAGTACTTC
many	TRBJ2-1	TRBV5-5	-	CASSPGTGLEQFF	TGTGCCAGCAGCCCCGGAACAGGGTTGGAGCAGTTCTTC
-	TRBJ1-5	TRBV6-2/TRBV6-3	TRBD1	CASSYGDREGQPQHF	TGTGCCAGCAGTTACGGGGACAGGGAGGGTCAGCCCCAGCATTTT
few	TRBJ2-5	TRBV7-2	-	CASSLALEQTQYF	TGTGCCAGCAGCTTAGCGCTAGAGCAGACCCAGTACTTC
-	TRBJ1-2	TRBV7-2	TRBD1	CASSLNDRGPGYTF	TGTGCCAGCAGCTTAAACGACAGGGGGCCTGGCTACACCTTC
-	TRBJ2-1	TRBV10-2	TRBD2	CASSVGVAGGNEQFF	TGCGCCAGCAGTGTAGGGGTAGCGGGGGGGAATGAGCAGTTCTTC
-	TRBJ2-7	TRBV7-9	-	CASSLPGKDYEQYF	TGTGCCAGCAGCTTACCGGGAAAAGACTACGAGCAGTACTTC
few	TRBJ1-1	TRBV20-1	-	CSARDLGDMNTEAFF	TGCAGTGCTAGAGATCTCGGAGACATGAACACTGAAGCTTTCTTT
-	TRBJ1-6	TRBV20-1	-	CSARGTAANNSPLHF	TGCAGTGCTAGGGGGACGGCGGCGAATAATTCACCCCTCCACTTT
few	TRBJ2-1	TRBV20-1	-	CSARSERVYNEQFF	TGCAGTGCTAGATCCGAGCGGGTCTACAATGAGCAGTTCTTC
-	TRBJ2-5	TRBV24-1	TRBD1	CATSDPGQGPQETQYF	TGTGCCACCAGTGACCCGGGACAGGGCCCTCAAGAGACCCAGTACTTC
once	TRBJ2-2	TRBV20-1	-	CSARDRVVYTGELFF	TGCAGTGCTAGAGATCGGGTGGTGTACACCGGGGAGCTGTTTTTT
many	TRBJ1-2	TRBV6-5	TRBD1	CASSLDRGPFAGYTF	TGTGCCAGCAGCCTTGACAGGGGGCCCTTCGCTGGCTACACCTTC
-	TRBJ1-5	TRBV20-1	-	CSAQEDRRYSNQPQHF	TGCAGTGCTCAGGAAGACAGGCGTTATAGCAATCAGCCCCAGCATTTT
many	TRBJ2-7	TRBV5-1	TRBD1	CASSWGTAAGEQYF	TGCGCCAGCAGCTGGGGGACAGCAGCCGGGGAGCAGTACTTC
-	TRBJ1-1	TRBV10-3	-	CAISETHQGDGTEAFF	TGTGCCATCAGTGAGACCCATCAGGGAGACGGCACTGAAGCTTTCTTT
-	TRBJ2-1	TRBV9	TRBD1	CASSVGTGRNYNEQFF	TGTGCCAGCAGCGTAGGGACAGGGAGGAACTACAATGAGCAGTTCTTC
few	TRBJ2-7	TRBV3-1	TRBD1	CASSPQAGQAIVQYF	TGTGCCAGCAGCCCCCAAGCTGGACAGGCTATTGTGCAGTACTTC
few	TRBJ1-2	TRBV11-2	TRBD1	CASSMTGGNYGYTF	TGTGCCAGCAGCATGACAGGGGGAAACTATGGCTACACCTTC
-	TRBJ2-7	TRBV28	-	CAIAPSHSYEQYF	TGTGCCATCGCGCCTTCCCACTCCTACGAGCAGTACTTC
few	TRBJ2-5	TRBV9	TRBD2	CASSVGPGGETQYF	TGTGCCAGCAGCGTCGGACCCGGGGGGGAGACCCAGTACTTC
many	TRBJ1-1	TRBV7-9	-	CASSYPGTPAFF	TGTGCCAGCAGTTACCCCGGGACCCCAGCTTTCTTT
once	TRBJ2-7	TRBV2	TRBD1	CASRRNRDSTYNEQYF	TGTGCCAGCAGACGCAACCGGGACAGCACCTACAATGAGCAGTACTTC
many	TRBJ2-7	TRBV4-2	-	CASSPETEYPYEQYF	TGTGCCAGCAGCCCCGAGACAGAGTACCCCTACGAGCAGTACTTC
few	TRBJ1-2	TRBV6-1	TRBD1	CASSEGQGLFYGYTF	TGTGCCAGCAGTGAGGGACAGGGTCTCTTCTATGGCTACACCTTC
many	TRBJ1-2	TRBV4-2	-	CASSQLSSDRLYGYTF	TGTGCCAGCAGCCAATTATCGTCGGACAGACTCTATGGCTACACCTTC
-	TRBJ2-7	TRBV7-6	-	CASSLNSGSHKQYF	TGTGCCAGCAGCTTAAATTCGGGATCCCACAAGCAGTACTTC
many	TRBJ1-2	TRBV20-1	TRBD1	CSAKLQGDDDGYTF	TGCAGTGCCAAACTACAGGGGGACGATGATGGCTACACCTTC
-	TRBJ2-2	TRBV12-3/TRBV12-4	TRBD1	CASKGQLNTGELFF	TGTGCCAGCAAGGGACAGCTTAACACCGGGGAGCTGTTTTTT
-	TRBJ2-7	TRBV9	-	CASSVNSGPSYEQYF	TGTGCCAGCAGCGTAAACAGCGGGCCCTCCTACGAGCAGTACTTC
many	TRBJ1-3	TRBV5-1	-	CASSWEVGPGNTIYF	TGCGCCAGCAGCTGGGAAGTGGGGCCCGGAAACACCATATATTTT